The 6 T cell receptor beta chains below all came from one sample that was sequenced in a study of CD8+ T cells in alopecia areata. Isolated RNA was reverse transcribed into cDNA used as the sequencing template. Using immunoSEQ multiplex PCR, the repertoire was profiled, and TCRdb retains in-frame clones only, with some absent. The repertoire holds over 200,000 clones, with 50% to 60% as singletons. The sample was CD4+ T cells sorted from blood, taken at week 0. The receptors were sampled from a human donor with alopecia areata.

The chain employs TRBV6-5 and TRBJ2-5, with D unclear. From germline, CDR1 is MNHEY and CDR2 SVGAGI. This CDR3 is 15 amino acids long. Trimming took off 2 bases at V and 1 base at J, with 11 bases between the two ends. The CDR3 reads CASSYQAGTQETQYF. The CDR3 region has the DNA TGTGCCAGCAGTTACCAGGCCGGAACCCAAGAGACCCAGTACTTC.

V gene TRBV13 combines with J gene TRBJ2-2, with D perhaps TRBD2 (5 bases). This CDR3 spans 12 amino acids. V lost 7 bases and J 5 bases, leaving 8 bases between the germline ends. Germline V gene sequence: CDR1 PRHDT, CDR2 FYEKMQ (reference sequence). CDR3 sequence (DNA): TGTGCCAGCAATCGAGGGACCGGGGAGCTGTTTTTT. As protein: CASNRGTGELFF.

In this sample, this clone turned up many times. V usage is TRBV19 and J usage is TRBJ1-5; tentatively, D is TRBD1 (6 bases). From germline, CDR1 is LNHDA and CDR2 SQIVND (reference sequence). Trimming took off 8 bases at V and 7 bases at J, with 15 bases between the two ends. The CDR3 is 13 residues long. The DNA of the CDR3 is TGTGCCAGTTGGTCGGTCGGGGGCCAGCCCCAGCATTTT. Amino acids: CASWSVGGQPQHF.

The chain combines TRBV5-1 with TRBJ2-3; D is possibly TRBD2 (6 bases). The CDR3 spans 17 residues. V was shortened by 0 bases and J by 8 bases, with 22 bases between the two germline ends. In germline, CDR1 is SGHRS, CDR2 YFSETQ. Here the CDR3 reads CASSLGSNGGVKITQYF. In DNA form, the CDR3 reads TGCGCCAGCAGCTTGGGGTCGAACGGGGGAGTGAAAATTACGCAGTATTTT.

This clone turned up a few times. The CDR3 sequence: CASSLGQGNEQFF. The CDR3 DNA reads TGCGCCAGCAGCTTGGGACAGGGGAATGAGCAGTTCTTC. The J gene is TRBJ2-1, the V gene TRBV5-1; TRBD1 matches 8 bases. CDR3 length: 13 amino acids. From germline, CDR1 is SGHRS and CDR2 YFSETQ. V was pared by 0 bases and J by 7 bases, with 0 bases of the junction left unmatched. Together with reference TRBV5-1 and TRBJ2-1, the CDR3 gives the full variable domain: KAGVTQTPRYLIKTRGQQVTLSCSPISGHRSVSWYQQTPGQGLQFLFEYFSETQRNKGNFPGRFSGRQFSNSRSEMNVSTLELGDSALYLCASSLGQGNEQFFGPGTRLTVL.

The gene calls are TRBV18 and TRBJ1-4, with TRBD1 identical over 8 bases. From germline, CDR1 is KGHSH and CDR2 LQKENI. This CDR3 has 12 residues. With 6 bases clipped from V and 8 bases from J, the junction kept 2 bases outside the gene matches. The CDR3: CASSRDREKLFF. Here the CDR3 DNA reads TGTGCCAGCTCGAGGGACAGGGAAAAACTGTTTTTT.